A single sample is the source of the 2 T cell receptor beta chains below, sequenced in a study of chemoradiotherapy in HPV16-positive cancers. Here immunoSEQ multiplex PCR was the method, and the copy in TCRdb shows in-frame clones only, minus some. Seen here are about 8,000 clones, about 86% observed once, and the top ten hold approximately 3%. The source material was blood, sampled from a patient who underwent chemoradiotherapy. The receptors shown here come from a human donor with HPV-associated anogenital cancer.

This clone was detected only a few times. V usage is TRBV16 and J usage is TRBJ1-1; D is possibly TRBD1 (6 bases). Per germline, CDR1 KGHSY and CDR2 FQNENV. Trimming removed 5 bases at V and 5 bases at J, with 15 bases between. CDR3 length equals 14 residues. In DNA, the CDR3 is TGTGCCAGCAGCGTACGGACAGACGGGACTGAAGCTTTCTTT. Translating gives CASSVRTDGTEAFF.

V is TRBV2 and J is TRBJ1-2, with no clear D. V gave up 4 bases and J gave up 4 bases, with 13 bases separating them. CDR3 length: 14 residues. Germline values: CDR1 SNHLY, CDR2 FYNNEI. CDR3 nucleotide sequence: TGTGCCAGCAGTGTCGGTCTCCTGGGCTATGGCTACACCTTC. Its translation is CASSVGLLGYGYTF.